This T cell receptor (beta chain) comes out of a study of shared clonotypes between healthy human individuals. Study-wide findings and caveats: Read depth was anticipated to influence clonotype sharing among donors.

Assay used: immunoSEQ multiplex PCR; TCRdb lists only in-frame clones, some missing. There are some 1,600,000 clones in the sample; roughly 98% occur only once, and about 0.45% lies in the top ten. As for this clone: Its antigen is undetermined.

J gave up 7 bases and V 7 bases, and 15 bases lay outside the gene matches. This CDR3 is 17 amino acids long. The germline gives CDR1 SQVTM, CDR2 ANQGSEA. The origin of this receptor is a man aged 25-40 years in good health. Sequenced: naive CD4+ T cells sorted from blood. Subset specified: CD45RA+ positively selected. This sequence joins TRBV29-1 and TRBJ2-1; TRBD2 aligns across 14 bases. CDR3 in amino acids: CSALRGLAGVEENEQFF. The CDR3 DNA reads TGCAGCGCCTTGAGGGGACTAGCGGGAGTGGAGGAAAATGAGCAGTTCTTC.